The next 10 T cell receptor beta chains were all read from a single sample in a study of T cell responses to AZD1222 COVID-19 vaccine. Method: immunoSEQ multiplex PCR; TCRdb's copy keeps in-frame clones and lacks some. The sample consists of about 120,000 clones, over 75% of them appearing once. The sequenced sample was peripheral blood, obtained on day 0 of AZD1222 vaccination. The source of these receptors is an adult in good health.

The chain couples TRBV2 to TRBJ1-1; 8 bases map to TRBD1. The CDR3 contains 13 residues. Germline CDR1 reads SNHLY; CDR2 reads FYNNEI. V shed 0 bases, J shed 9 bases, and the junction held 3 bases outside the gene matches. CDR3 protein: CASSEAGDRKAFF. In nucleotides, the CDR3 is TGTGCCAGCAGTGAAGCGGGGGACAGGAAAGCTTTCTTT.

This rearrangement joins TRBV5-3 to TRBJ1-5; D not certain. TRBV5-3 is assigned to the ORF class and has an uncertain function. The CDR3 spans 12 residues. Between the trimmed V and J ends, which lost 2 bases and 5 bases, there was a span of 5 bases. As DNA, the CDR3 is TGTGCCAGAAGCTTATTTCATCAGCCCCAGCATTTT. This translates into CARSLFHQPQHF.

The CDR3 DNA reads as TGCGCCAGCAGCTTGGGAATAGCGTCTAGCACAGATACGCAGTATTTT. Amino acids: CASSLGIASSTDTQYF. The rearrangement links TRBV5-1 to TRBJ2-3, with TRBD2 as a possible D gene (5 bases). The V and J ends lost 0 bases and 0 bases respectively, with 11 bases between them. Germline CDR1 SGHRS, CDR2 YFSETQ. CDR3 length: 16 residues.

This chain joins TRBV29-1 and TRBJ2-5; TRBD2 is a possible D gene (5 bases). CDR1 is SQVTM, CDR2 ANQGSEA, per germline. The CDR3 length is 11 residues. V lost 7 bases to trimming and J lost 2 bases, with 8 bases between them. The CDR3 spells CSGLQQETQYF. CDR3 DNA sequence: TGCAGCGGACTACAACAAGAGACCCAGTACTTC.

V and J are TRBV27 and TRBJ1-1; 7 nucleotides match TRBD1. Looked up from germline, CDR1 is MNHEY and CDR2 is SMNVEV (reference sequence). The J segment lost 7 bases and the V segment lost 8 bases, leaving 7 bases of the junction unmatched. The CDR3 extends over 12 amino acids. The CDR3: CASSRTGLEAFF. For the CDR3, the DNA is TGTGCCAGCTCTCGGACAGGCCTTGAAGCTTTCTTT.

This clone has just one count. V gene TRBV2 combines with J gene TRBJ2-1; unclear D gene. V dropped 1 base and J dropped 4 bases, with 2 bases sitting between them. Per germline, CDR1 SNHLY and CDR2 FYNNEI. CDR3 length: 12 amino acids. CDR3 sequence reads: CASSEGYNEQFF. CDR3 DNA sequence: TGTGCCAGCAGTGAAGGGTACAATGAGCAGTTCTTC.

The CDR3 spells CASRHGQNEQYF. CDR3 bases: TGTGCCAGCAGACACGGACAGAACGAGCAGTACTTC. The chain carries TRBV11-1 and TRBJ2-7, with D possibly matching TRBD1 (6 bases). This CDR3 has 12 residues. Germline V gene data show CDR1 as SGHAT and CDR2 as FQDESV (reference sequence). Trimming left V 6 bases short and J 5 bases short, with 11 bases between.

V and J are TRBV25-1 and TRBJ1-1; tentatively, D is TRBD1 (5 bases). The CDR3 is made up of 12 amino acids. The V gene lost 9 bases and the J gene lost 5 bases, with 13 bases spanning the gap. Germline CDR1 MGHDK, CDR2 SYGVNS. The CDR3 loop is CASGGGSTEAFF. CDR3 sequence (DNA): TGTGCCAGTGGTGGGGGGAGTACTGAAGCTTTCTTT.

The genes are TRBV23-1 and TRBJ2-7; 12 nucleotides match TRBD2. TRBV23-1 has ORF status, its function being uncertain. This CDR3 has 16 residues. With V trimmed by 3 bases and J by 5 bases, 8 bases remained unmatched. The CDR3 sequence: CASSHHRLAGAHEQYF. Here the CDR3 DNA reads TGCGCCAGCAGTCACCACCGACTAGCGGGAGCCCACGAGCAGTACTTC.

This chain links TRBV4-1 with TRBJ1-2; possibly TRBD1 for D (6 bases). Trimming removed 4 bases from V and 3 bases from J, with 15 bases in between. This CDR3 region has 15 residues. CDR1 and CDR2 from the germline V gene are MGHRA and YSYEKL. DNA for the CDR3: TGCGCCAGCAGCCCCGCAGCCAGGGGAGACTATGGCTACACCTTC. This encodes CASSPAARGDYGYTF.